This T cell receptor beta chain was documented in a study of OX40 agonist ivuxolimab in advanced cancers. About the full investigation: Ivuxolimab was an agonistic, fully human IgG2 monoclonal antibody directed against OX40 (CD134), a costimulatory receptor. Intravenous ivuxolimab was administered to patients every 2 weeks at six dose levels: 0.01, 0.1, 0.3, 1.5, 3 and 10 mg/kg. Of the 50 to 55 patients in dose escalation, about 20 had hepatocellular carcinoma, about 15 had melanoma, 9 had renal cell carcinoma and 9 had head and neck cancer. In the dose-escalation cohort, about four fifths of patients were male, and the mean age was around 60 years with a range of roughly 23 to 79. Prior anti-PD-1, anti-PD-L1 or anti-CTLA-4 therapy was permitted, and checkpoint inhibitors had been received by less than 45% of dose-escalation patients. Partial responses occurred in three dose-escalation patients, of whom one had hepatocellular carcinoma and two had cutaneous melanoma. The purpose of peripheral TCRbeta sequencing was to test whether ivuxolimab changed TCR sequence diversity and led to clonal T-cell expansion. The paper covers the monotherapy dose-escalation part of the phase I ivuxolimab trial, which included N of about 56 patients.

A few counts support this clone. Its target antigen remains unknown. Base qualities are not at hand, and no much larger clone is one base apart. Genomic DNA was extracted from sorted cells for sequencing of the TCRbeta CDR3 region. The immunoSEQ Assay was used to sequence the TCRbeta CDR3 regions. The immuneACCESS repertoire file appears here via TCRdb, limited to in-frame rearrangements. These files lack a portion of the clones; in checked studies, under half of the deficit traces to unresolved V genes, and the cause of the others is not known. The sample yields 54,000 or so clones; over 70% were counted once. Of the sample, approximately 4.4% is held by the ten largest clones. Study-wide conclusions, independent of this receptor: Antigen specificity was not determined for the clonally expanded peripheral T cells. On average, CD8+ T cells showed more expanded clones than CD4+ T cells after ivuxolimab. Partial responders in the 0.1-3.0 mg/kg groups had among the lowest normalized peripheral clonal expansion, especially among CD8+ T cells. At doses from 0.1 to 3.0 mg/kg, clonal expansion was seen in both CD4+ and CD8+ blood T cells between baseline and week 6. Low levels of normalized T-cell clonal expansion were also seen in some patients who did not respond.

The trial excluded patients who had a history of autoimmune disease or who were on systemic immunosuppression. Peripheral blood for TCR sequencing was drawn from every dose cohort at baseline, at cycle 4 day 1 and at cycle 7 day 1. Samples came from an open-label, multicenter, first-in-human phase I dose-escalation trial of ivuxolimab. Adults with locally advanced or metastatic melanoma, renal cell, hepatocellular, or head and neck squamous cell carcinoma were enrolled in the trial. Before TCR sequencing, CD4+ and CD8+ T cells were separately sorted from peripheral blood. CDR1 and CDR2 (MNHNS, SASEGT) derive from the germline V gene. The CDR3 holds 14 amino acids from the cysteine to the phenylalanine. The CDR3 DNA has 42 bases and is translated from base 1. V is cut by 6 bases and J by 1 base, and the space between the germline ends is 10 bases.

The chain was built from TRBV6-1 and TRBJ2-4, with the D segment identity uncertain. This sample comprised CD4+ or CD8+ T cells sorted from blood, obtained in a trial of the OX40 agonist ivuxolimab. This receptor was obtained from an adult with an advanced solid tumor such as melanoma, head and neck, liver or kidney cancer. The CDR3 here reads CASSLGWAKNIQYF. The nucleotides are TGTGCCAGCAGCCTCGGGTGGGCCAAAAACATTCAGTACTTC.